The subject of this entry is one TCR beta chain. Its antigen is not known. The sample comes from a study of cytomegalovirus exposure and HLA in healthy donors. Produced via immunoSEQ multiplex PCR; TCRdb's table is partial and in-frame only. The table records more than 300,000 clones, more than 80% of them present only once. From germline, CDR1 is LNHDA and CDR2 SQIVND (reference sequence). Deletions cut 11 bases from V and 7 bases from J, with 15 bases between. The length of the CDR3 is 12 residues. Study-level points and caveats: The study labeled fewer than 200 TCR beta chains cytomegalovirus-associated. Subsequent analysis showed first-cohort TCR clusters tending to co-occur in some 120 validation repertoires.

The clonotype originates from a woman under 30 in good health and CMV-seronegative. The chain recombines TRBV19 with TRBJ2-1; TRBD2 is a possible D gene (6 bases). The material sequenced was PBMCs. The chain's CDR3 is CAVGTFRNEQFF. In DNA, the CDR3 is TGTGCCGTCGGGACTTTCCGTAATGAGCAGTTCTTC.